This T cell receptor (beta chain) appears in the sequencing data of a study of vaccination effects on CD4 cells after COVID-19. Study information: The participants, recipients of two vaccine doses, got either BNT162b2 or mRNA-1273.

Study observations and caveats: Common cold coronaviruses were cross-recognized by only 1 of 255 vaccine-induced clones in healthy vaccinees. Whether induced by infection or by vaccine, clones showed marked clonal contraction late after vaccination.

Turning to this clone: The antigen is not known.

Antigen-specific CD4+ T cells expanded by the ViraFEST assay with viral peptide pools were then sequenced. Following a roughly 9-day culture, CD4+ T cells were purified. None of the vaccinated had previously contracted SARS-CoV-2, and their nucleocapsid antibodies tested negative. For each well, some 1.9 million PBMC were cultured with 9 to 10 IU/ml IL-2 and roughly 9.8 ug/ml peptides. TCRdb's copy holds only in-frame clones and misses some; the assay was immunoSEQ multiplex PCR. The data contain 30,000 to 40,000 clones, under 70% of them singletons. The CDR3 runs to 14 residues. Per germline, CDR1 LNHDA and CDR2 SQIVND (reference sequence). The V and J ends lost 5 bases and 9 bases, in that order; junction bases with no gene match: 9.

This specimen consisted of CD4+ T cells from PBMCs cultured with SARS-CoV-2 spike peptides, obtained before COVID-19 vaccination. The chain couples TRBV19 to TRBJ1-2; 10 nucleotides line up with TRBD1. This receptor was obtained from a human donor who received a COVID-19 vaccine. The CDR3: CASSPGTGVNSYTF. As DNA, the CDR3 is TGTGCCAGTAGTCCCGGGACAGGGGTGAATAGCTACACCTTC.